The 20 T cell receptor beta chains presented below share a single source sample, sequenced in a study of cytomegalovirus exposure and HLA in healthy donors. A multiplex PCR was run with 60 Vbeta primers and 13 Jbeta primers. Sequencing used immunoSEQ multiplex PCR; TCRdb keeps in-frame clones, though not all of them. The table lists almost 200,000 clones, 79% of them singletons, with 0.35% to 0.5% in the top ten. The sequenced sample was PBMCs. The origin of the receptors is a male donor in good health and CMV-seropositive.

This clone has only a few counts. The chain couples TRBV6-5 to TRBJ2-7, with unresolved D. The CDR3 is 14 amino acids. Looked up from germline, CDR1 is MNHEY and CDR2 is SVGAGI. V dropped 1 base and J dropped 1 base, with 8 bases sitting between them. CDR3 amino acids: CASSYFHTSYEQYF. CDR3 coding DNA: TGTGCCAGCAGTTACTTCCACACGTCCTACGAGCAGTACTTC.

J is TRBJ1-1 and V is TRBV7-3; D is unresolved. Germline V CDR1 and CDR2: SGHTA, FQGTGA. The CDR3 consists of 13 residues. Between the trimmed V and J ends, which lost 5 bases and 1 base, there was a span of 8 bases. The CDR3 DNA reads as TGTGCCAGCAGCGCACAGACGAACACTGAAGCTTTCTTT. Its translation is CASSAQTNTEAFF.

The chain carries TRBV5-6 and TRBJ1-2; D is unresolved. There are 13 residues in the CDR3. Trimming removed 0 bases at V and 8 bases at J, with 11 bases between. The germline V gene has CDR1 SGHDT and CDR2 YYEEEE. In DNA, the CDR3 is TGTGCCAGCAGCTTGGGGACGGGCGGGGGCTACACCTTC. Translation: CASSLGTGGGYTF. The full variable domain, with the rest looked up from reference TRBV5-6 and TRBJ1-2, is DAGVTQSPTHLIKTRGQQVTLRCSPKSGHDTVSWYQQALGQGPQFIFQYYEEEERQRGNFPDRFSGHQFPNYSSELNVNALLLGDSALYLCASSLGTGGGYTFGSGTRLTVV.

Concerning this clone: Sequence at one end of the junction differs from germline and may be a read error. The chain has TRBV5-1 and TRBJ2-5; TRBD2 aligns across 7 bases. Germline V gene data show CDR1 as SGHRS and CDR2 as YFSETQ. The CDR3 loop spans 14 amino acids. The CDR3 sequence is CASSASRGEEIQYF. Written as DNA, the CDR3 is TGCGCCAGCAGCGCGAGTCGGGGGGAAGAGATCCAGTACTTC.

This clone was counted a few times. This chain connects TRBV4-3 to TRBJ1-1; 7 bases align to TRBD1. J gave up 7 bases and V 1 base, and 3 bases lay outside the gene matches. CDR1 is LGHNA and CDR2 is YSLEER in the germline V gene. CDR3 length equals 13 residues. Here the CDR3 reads CASSQGRDSEAFF. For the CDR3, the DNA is TGCGCCAGCAGCCAAGGTCGGGACAGTGAAGCTTTCTTT.

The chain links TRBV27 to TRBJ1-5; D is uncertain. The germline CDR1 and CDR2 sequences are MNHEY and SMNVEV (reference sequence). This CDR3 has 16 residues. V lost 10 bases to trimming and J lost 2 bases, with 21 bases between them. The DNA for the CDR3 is TGTGCCACCATCCCAAAAGGAGGATCGCGCAATCAGCCCCAGCATTTT. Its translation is CATIPKGGSRNQPQHF.

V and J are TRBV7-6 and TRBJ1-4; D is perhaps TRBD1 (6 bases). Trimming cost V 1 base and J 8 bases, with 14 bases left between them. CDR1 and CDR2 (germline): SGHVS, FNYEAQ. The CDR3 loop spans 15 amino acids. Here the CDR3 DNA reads TGTGCCAGCAGCTTAGGGTCAGGGGTGAGGGAAAAACTGTTTTTT. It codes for CASSLGSGVREKLFF.

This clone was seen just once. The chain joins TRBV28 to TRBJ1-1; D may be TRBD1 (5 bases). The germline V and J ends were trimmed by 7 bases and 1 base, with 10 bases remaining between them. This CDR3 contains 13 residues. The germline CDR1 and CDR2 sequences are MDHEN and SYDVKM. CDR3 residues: CASTPRENTEAFF. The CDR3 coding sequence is TGTGCCAGCACCCCCAGGGAGAACACTGAAGCTTTCTTT. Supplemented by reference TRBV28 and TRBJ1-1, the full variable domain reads DVKVTQSSRYLVKRTGEKVFLECVQDMDHENMFWYRQDPGLGLRLIYFSYDVKMKEKGDIPEGYSVSREKKERFSLILESASTNQTSMYLCASTPRENTEAFFGQGTRLTVV.

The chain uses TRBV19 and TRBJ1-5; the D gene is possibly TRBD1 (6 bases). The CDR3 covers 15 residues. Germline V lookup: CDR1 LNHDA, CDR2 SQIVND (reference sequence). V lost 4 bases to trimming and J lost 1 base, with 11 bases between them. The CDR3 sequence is CASSSFGQSNQPQHF. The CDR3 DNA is TGTGCCAGTAGTAGTTTCGGACAGAGCAATCAGCCCCAGCATTTT.

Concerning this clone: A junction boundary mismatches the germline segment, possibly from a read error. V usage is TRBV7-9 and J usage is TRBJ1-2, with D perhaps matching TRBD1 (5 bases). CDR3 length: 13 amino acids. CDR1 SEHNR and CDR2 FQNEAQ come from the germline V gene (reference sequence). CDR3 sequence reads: CSSSATQGSGYTF. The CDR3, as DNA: TGTTCCAGCAGCGCTACCCAGGGTTCTGGCTACACCTTC.

CDR3: CASSSDPLGAGEKLFF. DNA of the CDR3: TGTGCCAGCAGCTCCGACCCTTTGGGGGCTGGTGAAAAACTGTTTTTT. The chain links TRBV7-2 to TRBJ1-4, with D maybe TRBD1 (6 bases). Germline loops: CDR1 SGHTA, CDR2 FQGNSA. Trimming pared 4 bases from V and 7 bases from J, leaving 19 bases between. This CDR3 comprises 16 residues.

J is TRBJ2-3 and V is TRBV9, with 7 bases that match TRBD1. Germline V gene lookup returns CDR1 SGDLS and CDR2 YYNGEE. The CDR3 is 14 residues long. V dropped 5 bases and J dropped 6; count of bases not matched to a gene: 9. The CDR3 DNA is TGTGCCAGCAGTAACACAGGGGTTTCTGATACGCAGTATTTT. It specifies CASSNTGVSDTQYF.

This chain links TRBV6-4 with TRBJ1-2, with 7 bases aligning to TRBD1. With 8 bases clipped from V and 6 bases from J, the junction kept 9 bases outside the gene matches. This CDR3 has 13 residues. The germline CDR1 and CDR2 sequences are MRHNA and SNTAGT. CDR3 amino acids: CASSGGTDNGYTF. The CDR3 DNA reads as TGTGCCAGCTCGGGCGGGACAGATAATGGCTACACCTTC.

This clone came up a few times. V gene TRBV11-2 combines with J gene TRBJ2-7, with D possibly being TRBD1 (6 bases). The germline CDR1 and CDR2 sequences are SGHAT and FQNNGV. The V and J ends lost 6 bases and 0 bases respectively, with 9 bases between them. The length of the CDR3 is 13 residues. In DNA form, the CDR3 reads TGTGCCAGCAGAGGACAGAACTCCTACGAGCAGTACTTC. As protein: CASRGQNSYEQYF.

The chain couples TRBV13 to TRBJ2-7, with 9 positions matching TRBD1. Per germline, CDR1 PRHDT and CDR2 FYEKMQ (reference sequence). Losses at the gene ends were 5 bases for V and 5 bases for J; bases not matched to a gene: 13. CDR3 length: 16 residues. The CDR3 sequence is CASSNRGRLKFDEQYF. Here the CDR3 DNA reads TGTGCCAGCAGCAACAGGGGGCGCTTGAAATTCGACGAGCAGTACTTC.

CDR3 bases: TGTGCCAGTAACCCCTGGTCAGGGGATGAAAAACTGTTTTTT. The encoded protein is CASNPWSGDEKLFF. The chain uses TRBV19 and TRBJ1-4; D perhaps matches TRBD1 (6 bases). Germline-derived CDR1 and CDR2 are LNHDA and SQIVND (reference sequence). This CDR3 has 14 residues. V was shortened by 7 bases and J by 6 bases, with 15 bases between the two germline ends.

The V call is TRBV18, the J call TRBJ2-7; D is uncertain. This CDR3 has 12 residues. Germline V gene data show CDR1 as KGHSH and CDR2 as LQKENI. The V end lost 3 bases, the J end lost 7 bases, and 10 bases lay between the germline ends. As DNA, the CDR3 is TGTGCCAGCTCACCTAGAGTTCCGGAGCAGTACTTC. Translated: CASSPRVPEQYF.

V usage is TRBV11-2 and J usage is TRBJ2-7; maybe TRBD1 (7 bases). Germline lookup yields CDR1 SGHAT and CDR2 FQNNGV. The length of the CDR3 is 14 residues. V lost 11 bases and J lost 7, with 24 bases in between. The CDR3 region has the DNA TGTGCCGGGGGGAGACAGGGATCTGGGGCTGAGCAGTACTTC. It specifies CAGGRQGSGAEQYF.

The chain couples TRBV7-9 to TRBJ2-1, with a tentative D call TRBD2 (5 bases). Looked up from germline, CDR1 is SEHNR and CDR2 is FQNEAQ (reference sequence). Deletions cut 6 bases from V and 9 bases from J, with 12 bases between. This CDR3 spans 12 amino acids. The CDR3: CASSHTSFEQFF. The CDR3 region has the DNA TGTGCCAGCAGTCACACTAGTTTTGAGCAGTTCTTC.

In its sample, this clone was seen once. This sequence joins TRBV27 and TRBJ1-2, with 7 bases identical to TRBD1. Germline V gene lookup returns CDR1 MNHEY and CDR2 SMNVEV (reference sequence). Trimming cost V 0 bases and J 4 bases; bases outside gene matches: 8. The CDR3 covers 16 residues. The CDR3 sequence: CASSLSGGAGTYGYTF. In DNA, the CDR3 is TGTGCCAGCAGTTTATCAGGGGGCGCGGGGACCTATGGCTACACCTTC.